What follows are 30 T cell receptor beta chains derived from one specimen sequenced in a study of blood T cell repertoires in COVID-19. TCRdb keeps only in-frame clones here, not all; method: immunoSEQ multiplex PCR. The data hold 150,000 to 200,000 clones, with roughly 87% observed a single time. The sequencing input was peripheral blood. The receptors here all came from a woman in her 70s with acute or convalescent COVID-19.

CDR3 sequence reads: CASSRRLGEQLDTQYF. DNA of the CDR3: TGTGCCAGCAGTCGGCGACTAGGCGAACAACTAGATACGCAGTATTTT. The chain has TRBV14 and TRBJ2-3; TRBD2 is a possible D gene (6 bases). From germline, CDR1 is SGHDN and CDR2 FVKESK. The ends were cut back, 6 bases at V and 5 bases at J, with 21 bases in the middle. The CDR3 consists of 16 residues.

The chain employs TRBV10-3 and TRBJ1-1; perhaps TRBD1 as D (6 bases). The CDR3 runs 13 residues. The germline gives CDR1 ENHRY, CDR2 SYGVKD. V lost 11 bases to trimming and J lost 4 bases, with 17 bases between them. CDR3 sequence reads: CALSQGPGTEAFF. In DNA form, the CDR3 reads TGTGCCCTATCACAGGGCCCCGGCACTGAAGCTTTCTTT.

This clone has a count of ten or more. This chain connects TRBV9 to TRBJ1-4; D gene ambiguous. This CDR3 region has 15 residues. CDR1 is SGDLS, CDR2 YYNGEE, per germline. Trimming removed 2 bases at V and 6 bases at J, with 14 bases between. CDR3 region: CASSVSPYGYEKLFF. CDR3 coding DNA: TGTGCCAGCAGCGTTTCCCCCTACGGGTATGAAAAACTGTTTTTT.

The CDR3 here is CASSGLHSNQPQHF. CDR3 bases: TGTGCCAGCAGCGGACTACATAGCAATCAGCCCCAGCATTTT. This chain uses TRBV6-2 or TRBV6-3 with TRBJ1-5; D not resolved. The V end was cut by 6 bases, the J end by 0 bases, with 9 bases between. Germline loops: CDR1 MNHEY, CDR2 SVGEGT. This CDR3 is built from 14 residues.

V is TRBV5-1 and J is TRBJ2-2, with TRBD2 matching over 13 bases. V was clipped by 4 bases and J by 3 bases; unmatched bases: 9. The CDR3 extends over 18 amino acids. Germline CDR1 is SGHRS and CDR2 is YFSETQ. CDR3 DNA: TGCGCCAGCAGCCCCTGGACTAGCGGGAGAAGGGACACCGGGGAGCTGTTTTTT. It specifies CASSPWTSGRRDTGELFF.

J is TRBJ2-3 and V is TRBV7-2; 12 positions match TRBD2. The germline V gene has CDR1 SGHTA and CDR2 FQGNSA. The J segment lost 1 base and the V segment lost 5 bases, leaving 4 bases of the junction unmatched. This CDR3 comprises 16 residues. The CDR3 region is CASSPGLAGRTDTQYF. The DNA of the CDR3 is TGTGCCAGCAGCCCGGGACTAGCGGGCCGCACAGATACGCAGTATTTT.

This clone has a single count. The rearrangement links TRBV13 to TRBJ2-1, with 8 positions matching TRBD1. V shed 3 bases, J shed 1 base, and the junction held 8 bases outside the gene matches. CDR3 length: 17 amino acids. Germline V gene data show CDR1 as PRHDT and CDR2 as FYEKMQ (reference sequence). The CDR3: CASSFFTWTGSYNEQFF. CDR3 coding DNA: TGTGCCAGCAGCTTCTTTACGTGGACAGGGTCCTACAATGAGCAGTTCTTC. The full variable domain, its missing parts supplied by reference TRBV13 and TRBJ2-1, is AAGVIQSPRHLIKEKRETATLKCYPIPRHDTVYWYQQGPGQDPQFLISFYEKMQSDKGSIPDRFSAQQFSDYHSELNMSSLELGDSALYFCASSFFTWTGSYNEQFFGPGTRLTVL.

The genes are TRBV2 and TRBJ2-3; D not resolved. Trimming left V 6 bases short and J 4 bases short, with 17 bases between. There are 15 residues in the CDR3. CDR1 and CDR2 from the germline V gene are SNHLY and FYNNEI. CDR3 sequence reads: CASRERSVSADTQYF. CDR3 sequence (DNA): TGTGCCAGCAGGGAGAGGAGTGTTTCTGCAGATACGCAGTATTTT.

The V call is TRBV19, the J call TRBJ2-7; 9 bases map to TRBD1. In germline, CDR1 is LNHDA, CDR2 SQIVND (reference sequence). With 4 bases clipped from V and 2 bases from J, the junction kept 9 bases outside the gene matches. This CDR3 has 16 residues. This chain's CDR3 is CASSNTPGQGPYEQYF. The CDR3 DNA follows: TGTGCCAGTAGTAACACACCGGGACAGGGACCCTACGAGCAGTACTTC.

V usage is TRBV5-1 and J usage is TRBJ2-7, with 9 bases matching TRBD1. The CDR3 spans 15 residues. CDR1 SGHRS and CDR2 YFSETQ come from the germline V gene. After removal of 1 base from V and 5 bases from J, the junction contained 7 bases not matched to a gene. For the CDR3, the DNA is TGCGCCAGCAGCTTGATCGGGACAGGGCCCAACGAGCAGTACTTC. It yields the protein CASSLIGTGPNEQYF.

The chain joins TRBV6-6 to TRBJ2-4; maybe TRBD2 (6 bases). CDR1 is MNHNY, CDR2 SVGAGI, per germline (reference sequence). Trimming stripped 9 bases from V and 1 base from J, with 10 bases between. The CDR3 spans 13 residues. The CDR3 here is CASRGGAKNIQYF. The CDR3 DNA sequence: TGTGCCAGTCGTGGGGGGGCCAAAAACATTCAGTACTTC.

As to this clone: Relative to the germline gene, one junction end is altered; a read error may explain this. V is TRBV28 and J is TRBJ2-7; 7 bases are shared with TRBD2. The CDR3 runs 11 residues. Germline CDR1 is MDHEN and CDR2 is SYDVKM. The CDR3 region has the DNA TGCGTTACTAGCGCATTCTCCGAGCAGTACTTC. It yields the protein CVTSAFSEQYF.

In DNA, the CDR3 is TGTGCCAGCAGCCCCGGCAGGGAAGGTGAAAAACTGTTTTTT. Protein: CASSPGREGEKLFF. The V and J genes are TRBV14 and TRBJ1-4, with D perhaps TRBD1 (5 bases). This CDR3 has 14 amino acids. Trimming pared 4 bases from V and 7 bases from J, leaving 13 bases between. The germline gives CDR1 SGHDN, CDR2 FVKESK.

The V gene is TRBV5-1, the J gene TRBJ2-3; 14 nucleotides agree with TRBD2. This CDR3 is 18 amino acids long. V lost 0 bases and J lost 2; bases outside the gene matches: 5. Germline loops: CDR1 SGHRS, CDR2 YFSETQ. CDR3 protein: CASSLAGTSGGLTDTQYF. CDR3 nucleotide sequence: TGCGCCAGCAGCTTGGCCGGGACTAGCGGGGGACTCACAGATACGCAGTATTTT.

The chain carries TRBV10-1 and TRBJ2-3, with 9 positions matching TRBD2. Germline V gene sequence: CDR1 WNHNN, CDR2 SYGVQD (reference sequence). The CDR3 consists of 14 residues. Trimming removed 6 bases from V and 6 bases from J; junction bases left unmatched: 7. The CDR3 spells CASSFSGRTDTQYF. In DNA form, the CDR3 reads TGCGCCAGCAGCTTTAGCGGGAGAACGGATACGCAGTATTTT.

The chain joins TRBV6-2 or TRBV6-3 to TRBJ1-5; D might be TRBD1 (6 bases). The germline V gene has CDR1 MNHEY and CDR2 SVGEGT. V lost 5 bases and J 2 bases, leaving 7 bases between the germline ends. The CDR3 covers 13 residues. The CDR3 coding sequence is TGTGCCAGCAGTGGACAGCGCAATCAGCCCCAGCATTTT. Translated, it gives CASSGQRNQPQHF.

The chain recombines TRBV29-1 with TRBJ1-2; TRBD1 is a possible D gene (5 bases). The CDR3 spans 12 residues. V lost 6 bases and J 7 bases, leaving 15 bases between the germline ends. Germline V gives CDR1 SQVTM, CDR2 ANQGSEA. The CDR3 here is CSVSGTSGGYTF. CDR3 coding DNA: TGCAGCGTGTCCGGGACTTCGGGTGGCTACACCTTC.

This clone came up once. The chain recombines TRBV29-1 with TRBJ1-2; no firm D call. Germline V gene data show CDR1 as SQVTM and CDR2 as ANQGSEA. This CDR3 has 12 residues. V was clipped by 4 bases and J by 2 bases, with 8 bases between them. The CDR3 is CSVVTDNYGYTF. The CDR3, as DNA: TGCAGCGTTGTCACAGACAACTATGGCTACACCTTC.

This chain joins TRBV6-1 and TRBJ1-2, with 12 bases fitting TRBD1. V shed 0 bases and J 5 bases; nucleotides not matched to a gene: 1. The germline CDR1 and CDR2 sequences are MNHNS and SASEGT. CDR3 length equals 15 residues. The CDR3 DNA sequence: TGTGCCAGCAGTGAAGCGGGACAGGGGGCATATGGCTACACCTTC. This translates into CASSEAGQGAYGYTF.

J is TRBJ1-6 and V is TRBV5-1; the D is unclear. The CDR3 contains 15 residues. Between the trimmed V and J ends, which lost 3 bases and 7 bases, there was a span of 14 bases. Germline V gene data show CDR1 as SGHRS and CDR2 as YFSETQ. The CDR3 here is CASSSLEGGNSPLHF. CDR3 DNA: TGCGCCAGCAGCTCGCTGGAGGGCGGAAATTCACCCCTCCACTTT.

A single count supports this clone. V usage is TRBV19 and J usage is TRBJ1-2, with 10 nucleotides matching TRBD1. Looked up from germline, CDR1 is LNHDA and CDR2 is SQIVND (reference sequence). CDR3 length equals 14 residues. V trimming: 6 bases; J trimming: 4 bases; junction bases outside the gene matches: 5. In DNA, the CDR3 is TGTGCCAGTAGCCCGGGACAGGGGTTCTATGGCTACACCTTC. Its translation is CASSPGQGFYGYTF.

This clone has only one observation. V and J are TRBV6-1 and TRBJ1-2; 7 nucleotides line up with TRBD1. The CDR3 has 13 amino acids. From germline, CDR1 is MNHNS and CDR2 SASEGT. Trimming removed 3 bases from V and 8 bases from J; junction bases left unmatched: 6. The CDR3 coding sequence is TGTGCCAGCAGTGAGAGGGACAGCGGGGGCTACACCTTC. Protein sequence: CASSERDSGGYTF.

This sequence joins TRBV9 and TRBJ2-7, with 8 bases fitting TRBD2. Germline V gene lookup returns CDR1 SGDLS and CDR2 YYNGEE. The CDR3 covers 15 residues. The V and J ends lost 0 bases and 6 bases, in that order; junction bases with no gene match: 8. The CDR3 DNA reads TGTGCCAGCAGCGTAGGAGGTAGCGGGAACTCCGAGCAGTACTTC. Amino acid sequence: CASSVGGSGNSEQYF. Full variable domain (missing parts from reference TRBV9 and TRBJ2-7): DSGVTQTPKHLITATGQRVTLRCSPRSGDLSVYWYQQSLDQGLQFLIQYYNGEERAKGNILERFSAQQFPDLHSELNLSSLELGDSALYFCASSVGGSGNSEQYFGPGTRLTVT.

This sequence joins TRBV4-2 and TRBJ1-4; 9 bases are a match to TRBD1. Germline V gene data show CDR1 as LGHNA and CDR2 as YNFKEQ. J was trimmed by 8 bases and V by 1 base; bases with no gene match: 11. CDR3 length: 17 residues. CDR3 coding DNA: TGTGCCAGCAGCCAAGTCCTCACCGGGACAGGGAGGGAAAAACTGTTTTTT. Protein: CASSQVLTGTGREKLFF.

This clone was recorded a few times. The V and J genes are TRBV29-1 and TRBJ1-1; tentatively, D is TRBD1 (6 bases). Germline V gene lookup returns CDR1 SQVTM and CDR2 ANQGSEA. With 7 bases removed from V and 1 base from J, the gap between germline ends came to 13 bases. The CDR3 runs to 13 residues. CDR3 protein: CSAQKTGNTEAFF. The CDR3 DNA follows: TGCAGCGCACAAAAGACAGGGAACACTGAAGCTTTCTTT. The full variable domain, completed using reference TRBV29-1 and TRBJ1-1, is SAVISQKPSRDICQRGTSLTIQCQVDSQVTMMFWYRQQPGQSLTLIATANQGSEATYESGFVIDKFPISRPNLTFSTLTVSNMSPEDSSIYLCSAQKTGNTEAFFGQGTRLTVV.

The V gene is TRBV5-1, the J gene TRBJ1-2; no reliable D call. This CDR3 comprises 15 residues. Deletions cut 0 bases from V and 4 bases from J, with 13 bases between. Germline CDR1 SGHRS, CDR2 YFSETQ. The CDR3 coding sequence is TGCGCCAGCAGCTTGGAGGCGGGGTCGGGCTATGGCTACACCTTC. This gives the protein CASSLEAGSGYGYTF.

V and J are TRBV10-3 and TRBJ2-7, with a tentative D call TRBD1 (6 bases). The length of the CDR3 is 14 residues. With 3 bases removed from V and 7 bases from J, the gap between germline ends came to 16 bases. Germline CDR1 is ENHRY and CDR2 is SYGVKD. The CDR3 DNA follows: TGTGCCATCAGTGACCAACCGGACAGAAAAGAGCAGTACTTC. Encoded protein: CAISDQPDRKEQYF.

V and J are TRBV5-1 and TRBJ2-7, with TRBD1 matching 8 bases. The germline V gene encodes CDR1 SGHRS and CDR2 YFSETQ. V gave up 2 bases and J gave up 7 bases; unmatched junction bases: 17. The CDR3 loop spans 17 amino acids. CDR3 amino acids: CASSFTSGQGDSGEQYF. CDR3 nucleotides: TGCGCCAGCAGCTTTACATCAGGACAGGGCGATTCGGGGGAGCAGTACTTC.

The chain combines TRBV19 with TRBJ1-1, with D perhaps TRBD1 (6 bases). Trimming took off 4 bases at V and 5 bases at J, with 11 bases between the two ends. The germline CDR1 and CDR2 sequences are LNHDA and SQIVND (reference sequence). The CDR3 contains 13 residues. The CDR3 coding sequence is TGTGCCAGTAGTACCTCCAGGGGAACTGAAGCTTTCTTT. Amino acid sequence: CASSTSRGTEAFF.

V usage is TRBV15 and J usage is TRBJ2-7, with 9 bases fitting TRBD2. Germline-derived CDR1 and CDR2 are LNHNV and YYDKDF (reference sequence). This CDR3 region has 15 residues. V shed 8 bases and J 2 bases; nucleotides not matched to a gene: 10. The CDR3 DNA sequence: TGTGCCACCCGCTATCAGGCTAGCGGGGCCTACGAGCAGTACTTC. Translated: CATRYQASGAYEQYF.